The sequence of this TCR beta chain was determined in a study of cytomegalovirus exposure and HLA in healthy donors. Study background: Caucasian-associated ancestry cluster membership applied to about four fifths of approximately 400 genotyped donors.

Overall study results and limits: In a later analysis, across HLA loci, associated TCR counts were highest for DRB1, lowest for HLA-C. The study found most TCR sequences rare, yet found some public TCRs in many donors. Roughly uniform sequencing depth across donors was assumed, possibly incorrectly.

This clone showed up just a few times. As yet, its antigen is unknown. The PCR employed 60 Vbeta primers together with 13 Jbeta primers. Repertoires were generated with immunoSEQ multiplex PCR, while TCRdb's copy carries only in-frame clones and drops some. The table includes under 150,000 clones, around 80% detected once. This receptor was identified in a male donor in good health and CMV-seropositive. The sample was PBMCs.

The CDR3 region is CSVEYRDNYEQYF. CDR3 nucleotide sequence: TGCAGCGTTGAATACCGGGACAACTACGAGCAGTACTTC. V and J are TRBV29-1 and TRBJ2-7, with D possibly matching TRBD1 (6 bases). From germline, CDR1 is SQVTM and CDR2 ANQGSEA. The V end lost 2 bases, the J end lost 3 bases, and 11 bases lay between the germline ends. The CDR3 runs to 13 residues.